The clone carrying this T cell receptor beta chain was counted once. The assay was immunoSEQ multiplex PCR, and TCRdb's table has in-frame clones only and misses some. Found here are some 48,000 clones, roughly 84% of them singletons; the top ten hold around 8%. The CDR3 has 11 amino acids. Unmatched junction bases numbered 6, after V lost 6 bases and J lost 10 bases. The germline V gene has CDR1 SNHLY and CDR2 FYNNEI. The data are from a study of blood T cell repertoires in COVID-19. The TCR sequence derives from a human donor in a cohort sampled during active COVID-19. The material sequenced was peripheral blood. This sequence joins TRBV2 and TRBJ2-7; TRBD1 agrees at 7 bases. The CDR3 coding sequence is TGTGCCAGCAGCCCCCCAGGGGGACAGTACTTC. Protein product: CASSPPGGQYF.